This T cell receptor beta chain was recovered during a study of regulatory T cells in long-lasting Graves disease. Relying on iRepertoire HTBI primers and Arm-PCR of CDR3 regions, the team built TCR beta libraries. TCRdb reprocessed the multiplex PCR reads via MiXCR and lists one record per CDR3 protein. Of around 420,000 distinct CDR3 sequences in the sample, about 14% were seen once. Time point noted: newly diagnosed GD, antithyroid drugs for less than 3 months. Making the TCR library involved RNA that had been extracted from PBMCs. The CDR3 runs 15 residues. The V gene lost 5 bases and the J gene lost 1 base, with 12 bases spanning the gap. Germline V gives CDR1 SGHTA, CDR2 FQGNSA. This clonotype was seen many times.

The specimen was peripheral blood mononuclear cells (PBMCs), collected at new diagnosis, from a patient treated with antithyroid drugs. The gene calls are TRBV7-2 and TRBJ1-5, with D possibly matching TRBD1 (5 bases). The sequence was obtained from a female donor with Graves disease. The CDR3 nucleotides read TGTGCCAGCAGCCCCGGACATTTCAGCAATCAGCCCCAGCATTTT. Protein product: CASSPGHFSNQPQHF.